This is a list of T cell receptor beta chains from one sample in a study of cytomegalovirus exposure and HLA in healthy donors. Method: immunoSEQ multiplex PCR; TCRdb's copy keeps in-frame clones and lacks some. The sample yields around 160,000 clones, approximately 70% seen once. Material: PBMCs. These receptors were taken from a woman between 18 and 29 years old in good health and CMV-seronegative. Each CDR3 is given with its conserved first and last residue. The D gene is left open where the match is weak. A row's size may be missing; if present it is once, few, many or a size class.

d_gene	abundance	v_gene	j_gene	CDR3aa	CDR3nt
TRBD1	.	TRBV19	TRBJ1-1	CASRDRGTEAFF	TGTGCCAGCAGAGACAGGGGAACTGAAGCTTTCTTT
.	.	TRBV10-3	TRBJ1-1	CAISGGLGVGTEAFF	TGTGCCATCAGTGGGGGACTGGGGGTAGGCACTGAAGCTTTCTTT
.	once	TRBV9	TRBJ1-1	CASSVEGRATVAFF	TGTGCCAGCAGCGTCGAGGGGAGGGCGACAGTCGCTTTCTTT
TRBD1	.	TRBV11-2	TRBJ1-1	CASSPGTVEAFF	TGTGCCAGCAGCCCCGGGACAGTTGAAGCTTTCTTT
.	.	TRBV6-5	TRBJ1-6	CASSYLANNSPLHF	TGTGCCAGCAGTTACTTAGCTAATAATTCACCCCTCCACTTT
.	.	TRBV5-6	TRBJ1-4	CASSLRDTNEKLFF	TGTGCCAGCAGCCTTAGAGACACCAATGAAAAACTGTTTTTT
.	once	TRBV27	TRBJ2-1	CASSLLAAGYNEQFF	TGTGCCAGCAGTTTACTGGCGGCGGGCTACAATGAGCAGTTCTTC
.	few	TRBV7-9	TRBJ1-2	CASSLGGGRGYTF	TGTGCCAGCAGCTTAGGGGGGGGACGTGGCTACACCTTC
TRBD1	.	TRBV7-6	TRBJ2-6	CASSPRWGQEYSGANVLTF	TGTGCCAGCAGCCCGAGGTGGGGACAGGAGTACTCTGGGGCCAACGTCCTGACTTTC
TRBD2	.	TRBV5-1	TRBJ2-1	CASSLLAGTGNEQFF	TGCGCCAGCAGCTTGTTAGCGGGAACGGGCAATGAGCAGTTCTTC
.	few	TRBV11-2	TRBJ2-2	CASSLGRANTGELFF	TGTGCCAGCAGCCTAGGGCGGGCGAACACCGGGGAGCTGTTTTTT
TRBD2	.	TRBV7-2	TRBJ2-2	CASSSGRASGNTGELFF	TGTGCCAGCAGCTCAGGAAGGGCTAGCGGGAACACCGGGGAGCTGTTTTTT
TRBD2	.	TRBV7-9	TRBJ2-1	CASALTSGNYEQFF	TGTGCCAGCGCTTTAACTAGCGGGAACTATGAGCAGTTCTTC
.	.	TRBV5-1	TRBJ2-5	CASSPRGRETQYF	TGCGCCAGCAGCCCCAGGGGCCGGGAGACCCAGTACTTC
TRBD1	.	TRBV5-4	TRBJ2-1	CASSGGQSNEQFF	TGTGCCAGCAGCGGGGGACAGTCCAATGAGCAGTTCTTC
.	.	TRBV5-1	TRBJ2-1	CASSLYREQFF	TGCGCCAGCAGCTTGTACCGGGAGCAGTTCTTC
TRBD1	.	TRBV29-1	TRBJ2-7	CSVGQGYSYEQYF	TGCAGCGTTGGACAGGGGTACTCCTACGAGCAGTACTTC
.	.	TRBV23-1	TRBJ2-7	CASSQGALHYYEQYF	TGCGCCAGCAGTCAAGGGGCTTTGCATTACTACGAGCAGTACTTC
TRBD1	.	TRBV7-3	TRBJ1-4	CASSQRGRGEKLFF	TGTGCCAGCAGCCAAAGGGGGCGAGGTGAAAAACTGTTTTTT
TRBD2	.	TRBV19	TRBJ2-2	CASRPGGGTGELFF	TGTGCCAGTAGGCCGGGAGGTGGCACCGGGGAGCTGTTTTTT
.	.	TRBV6-5	TRBJ1-6	CASSYSIRGQAPLHF	TGTGCCAGCAGTTACTCGATTCGGGGTCAGGCACCCCTCCACTTT
TRBD1	.	TRBV19	TRBJ1-2	CATCDRPTGEGYTF	TGTGCCACATGTGACAGGCCCACAGGGGAGGGCTACACCTTC
TRBD1	.	TRBV5-6	TRBJ1-2	CASSLGPGGSYGYTF	TGTGCCAGCAGCTTGGGTCCAGGGGGATCTTATGGCTACACCTTC
.	.	TRBV4-3	TRBJ2-1	CASSQVAHLSYNEQFF	TGCGCCAGCAGCCAAGTAGCACACCTCAGTTACAATGAGCAGTTCTTC